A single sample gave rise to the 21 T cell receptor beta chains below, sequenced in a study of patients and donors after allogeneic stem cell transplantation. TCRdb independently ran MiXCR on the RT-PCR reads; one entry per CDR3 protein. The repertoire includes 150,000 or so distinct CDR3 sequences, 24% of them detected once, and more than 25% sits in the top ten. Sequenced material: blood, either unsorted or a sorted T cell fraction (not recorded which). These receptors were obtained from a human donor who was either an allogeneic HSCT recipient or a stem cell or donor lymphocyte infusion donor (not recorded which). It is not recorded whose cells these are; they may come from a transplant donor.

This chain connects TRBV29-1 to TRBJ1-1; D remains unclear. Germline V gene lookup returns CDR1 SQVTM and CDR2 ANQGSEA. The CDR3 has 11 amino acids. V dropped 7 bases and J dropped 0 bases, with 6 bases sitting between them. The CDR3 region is CSALVNTEAFF. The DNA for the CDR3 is TGCAGCGCACTAGTGAACACTGAAGCTTTCTTT.

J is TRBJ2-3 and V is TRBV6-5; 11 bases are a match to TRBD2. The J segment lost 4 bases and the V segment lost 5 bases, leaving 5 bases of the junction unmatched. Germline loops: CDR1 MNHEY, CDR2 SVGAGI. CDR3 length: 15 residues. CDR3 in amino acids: CASSKTSGKADTQYF. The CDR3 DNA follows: TGTGCCAGCAGTAAGACTAGCGGGAAAGCAGATACGCAGTATTTT.

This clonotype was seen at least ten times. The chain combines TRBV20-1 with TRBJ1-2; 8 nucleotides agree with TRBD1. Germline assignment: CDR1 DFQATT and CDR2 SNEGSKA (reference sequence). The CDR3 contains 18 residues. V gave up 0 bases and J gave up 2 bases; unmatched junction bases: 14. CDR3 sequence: CSARDPRAYRGSNYGYTF. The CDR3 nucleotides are TGCAGTGCTAGAGATCCCAGAGCCTACAGGGGGAGCAACTATGGCTACACCTTC.

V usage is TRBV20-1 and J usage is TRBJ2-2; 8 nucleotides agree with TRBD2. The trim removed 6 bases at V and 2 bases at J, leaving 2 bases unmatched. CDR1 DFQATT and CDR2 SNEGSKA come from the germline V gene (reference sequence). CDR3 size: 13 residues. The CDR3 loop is CSALAGNTGELFF. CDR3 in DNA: TGCAGTGCCTTAGCGGGAAACACCGGGGAGCTGTTTTTT.

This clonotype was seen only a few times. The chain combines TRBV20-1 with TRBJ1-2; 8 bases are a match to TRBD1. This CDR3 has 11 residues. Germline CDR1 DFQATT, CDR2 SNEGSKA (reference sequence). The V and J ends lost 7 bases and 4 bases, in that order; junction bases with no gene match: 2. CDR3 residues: CSGTGGYGYTF. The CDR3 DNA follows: TGCAGTGGAACAGGGGGCTATGGCTACACCTTC.

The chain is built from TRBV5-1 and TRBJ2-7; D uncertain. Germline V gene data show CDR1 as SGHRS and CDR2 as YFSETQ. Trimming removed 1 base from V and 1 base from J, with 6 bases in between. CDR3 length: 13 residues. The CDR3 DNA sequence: TGCGCCAGCAGCTTGACAGCGTCCTACGAGCAGTACTTC. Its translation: CASSLTASYEQYF.

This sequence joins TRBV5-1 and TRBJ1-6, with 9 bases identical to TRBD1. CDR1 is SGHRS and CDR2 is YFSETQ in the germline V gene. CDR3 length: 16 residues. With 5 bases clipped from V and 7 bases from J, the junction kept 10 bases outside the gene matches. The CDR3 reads CASRRISGTGNSPLHF. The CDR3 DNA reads TGCGCCAGCAGACGGATCTCCGGGACAGGGAATTCACCCCTCCACTTT.

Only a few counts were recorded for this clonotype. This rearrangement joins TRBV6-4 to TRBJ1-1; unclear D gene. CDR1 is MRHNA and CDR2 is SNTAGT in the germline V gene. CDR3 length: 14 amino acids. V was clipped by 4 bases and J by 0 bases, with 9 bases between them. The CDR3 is CASSVPQMNTEAFF. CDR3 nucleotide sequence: TGTGCCAGCAGTGTCCCACAAATGAACACTGAAGCTTTCTTT.

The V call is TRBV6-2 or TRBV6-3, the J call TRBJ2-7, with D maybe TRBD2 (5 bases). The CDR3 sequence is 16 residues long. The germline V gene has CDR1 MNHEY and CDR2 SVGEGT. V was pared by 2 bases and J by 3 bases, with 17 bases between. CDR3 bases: TGTGCCAGCAGTTACCCCCCGGCAGCGGAAAACTACGAGCAGTACTTC. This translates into CASSYPPAAENYEQYF.

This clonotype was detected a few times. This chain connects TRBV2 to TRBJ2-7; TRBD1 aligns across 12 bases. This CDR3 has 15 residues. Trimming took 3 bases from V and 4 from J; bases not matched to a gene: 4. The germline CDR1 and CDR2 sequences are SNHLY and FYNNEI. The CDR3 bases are TGTGCCAGCAGTGAGGGACAGGGGGCTCCTTACGAGCAGTACTTC. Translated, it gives CASSEGQGAPYEQYF.

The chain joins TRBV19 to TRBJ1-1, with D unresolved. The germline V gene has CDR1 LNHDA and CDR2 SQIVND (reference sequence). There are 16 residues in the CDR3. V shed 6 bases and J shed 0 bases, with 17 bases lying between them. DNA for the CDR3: TGTGCCAGTAGCATCATCCCCCACGCTGTGAACACTGAAGCTTTCTTT. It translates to CASSIIPHAVNTEAFF.

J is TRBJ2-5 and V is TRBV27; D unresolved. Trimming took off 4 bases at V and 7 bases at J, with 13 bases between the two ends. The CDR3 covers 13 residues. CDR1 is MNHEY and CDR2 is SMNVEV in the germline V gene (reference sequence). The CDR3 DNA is TGTGCCAGCAGTTCGACCCCGTCGGGGACCCAGTACTTC. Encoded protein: CASSSTPSGTQYF.

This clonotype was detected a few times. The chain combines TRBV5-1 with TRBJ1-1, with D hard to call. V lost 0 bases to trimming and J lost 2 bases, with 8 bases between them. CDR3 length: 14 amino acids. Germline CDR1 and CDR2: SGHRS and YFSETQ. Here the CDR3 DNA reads TGCGCCAGCAGCTTGGTTTCAAGAAACACTGAAGCTTTCTTT. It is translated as CASSLVSRNTEAFF.

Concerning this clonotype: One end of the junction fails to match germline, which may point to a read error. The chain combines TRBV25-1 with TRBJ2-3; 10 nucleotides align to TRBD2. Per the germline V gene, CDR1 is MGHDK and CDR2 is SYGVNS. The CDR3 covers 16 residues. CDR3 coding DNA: TGTCCCAGCAGTGAATGGGGGGGACTAGCGACAGATACGCAGTATTTT. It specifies CPSSEWGGLATDTQYF.

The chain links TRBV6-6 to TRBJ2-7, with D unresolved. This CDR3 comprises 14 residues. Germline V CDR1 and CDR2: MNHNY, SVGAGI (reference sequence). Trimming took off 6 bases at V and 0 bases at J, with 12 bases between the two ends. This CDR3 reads CASRYRRRSYEQYF. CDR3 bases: TGTGCCAGCAGGTATAGACGACGCTCCTACGAGCAGTACTTC.

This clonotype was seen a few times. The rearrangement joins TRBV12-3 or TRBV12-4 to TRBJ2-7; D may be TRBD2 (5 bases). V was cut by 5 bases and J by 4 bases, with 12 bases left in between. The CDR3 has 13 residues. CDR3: CASSPLGIYEQYF. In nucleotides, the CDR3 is TGTGCCAGCAGTCCTCTCGGGATTTACGAGCAGTACTTC.

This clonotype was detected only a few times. CDR3 nucleotide sequence: TGCGCCAGCAGCCACACGGGACAGGGTAGCGTCAACTATGGCTACACCTTC. Protein: CASSHTGQGSVNYGYTF. The rearrangement joins TRBV4-3 to TRBJ1-2, with 9 bases identical to TRBD1. CDR3 size: 17 residues. CDR1 is LGHNA, CDR2 YSLEER, per germline. V lost 3 bases, J lost 2 bases, and 10 bases stayed unmatched.

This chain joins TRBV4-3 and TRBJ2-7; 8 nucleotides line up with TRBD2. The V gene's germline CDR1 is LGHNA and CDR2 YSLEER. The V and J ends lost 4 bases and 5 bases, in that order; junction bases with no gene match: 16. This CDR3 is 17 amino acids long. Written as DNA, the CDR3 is TGCGCCAGCAGCCGAGGCACCGGGAGCGGGAGAGTCGACGAGCAGTACTTC. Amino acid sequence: CASSRGTGSGRVDEQYF.

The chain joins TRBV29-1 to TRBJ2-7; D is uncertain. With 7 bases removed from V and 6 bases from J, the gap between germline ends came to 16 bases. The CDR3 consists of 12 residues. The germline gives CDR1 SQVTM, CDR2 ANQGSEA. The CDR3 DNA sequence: TGCAGCGGTCAAACCCAGGTGGGCGAGCAGTACTTC. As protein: CSGQTQVGEQYF.

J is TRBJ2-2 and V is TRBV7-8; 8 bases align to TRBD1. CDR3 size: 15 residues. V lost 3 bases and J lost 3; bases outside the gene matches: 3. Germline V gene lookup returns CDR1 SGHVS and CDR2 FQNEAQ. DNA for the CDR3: TGTGCCAGCAGCTTGGACAGGGAGGACACCGGGGAGCTGTTTTTT. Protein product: CASSLDREDTGELFF.

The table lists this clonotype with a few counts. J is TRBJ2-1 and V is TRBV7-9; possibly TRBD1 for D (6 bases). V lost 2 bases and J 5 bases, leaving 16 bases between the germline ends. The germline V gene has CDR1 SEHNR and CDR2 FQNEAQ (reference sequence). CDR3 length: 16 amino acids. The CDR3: CASSLRNRESHNEQFF. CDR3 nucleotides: TGTGCCAGCAGCTTACGGAACAGGGAATCGCACAATGAGCAGTTCTTC.